Shown below are 20 T cell receptor beta chains from a single sample sequenced in a study of early T cells in non-severe SARS-CoV-2 infection. TCRdb recomputed calls from the 5' RACE reads with MiXCR, one row per CDR3 protein. Of about 46,000 distinct CDR3 sequences in the sample, roughly 8.8% were seen once. Sequenced material: whole blood. Source of these receptors: an adult who was a healthcare worker with PCR-confirmed SARS-CoV-2 infection or an uninfected control (not recorded which).

This clonotype came up a few times. This sequence joins TRBV29-1 and TRBJ2-5; 11 bases map to TRBD2. Germline V gene sequence: CDR1 SQVTM, CDR2 ANQGSEA. V dropped 6 bases and J dropped 5; count of bases not matched to a gene: 8. CDR3 size: 14 residues. The DNA for the CDR3 is TGCAGCGTCGCTCCCGGGACTAGCGGCGAGACCCAGTACTTC. Translation gives CSVAPGTSGETQYF.

This sequence joins TRBV15 and TRBJ2-5, with D perhaps given as TRBD1 or TRBD2 (5 bases each). The germline gives CDR1 LNHNV, CDR2 YYDKDF (reference sequence). V lost 0 bases and J lost 4, with 12 bases in between. The CDR3 is 15 residues long. The DNA of the CDR3 is TGTGCCACCAGCAGAGAAACTAGGGGCCTAGAGACCCAGTACTTC. It encodes CATSRETRGLETQYF.

The chain links TRBV4-2 to TRBJ1-6; D unclear. This CDR3 is 17 amino acids long. The germline CDR1 and CDR2 sequences are LGHNA and YNFKEQ. Trimming left V 0 bases short and J 4 bases short, with 13 bases between. The CDR3 spells CASSQDPGASYNSPLHF. The CDR3 DNA is TGTGCCAGCAGCCAAGATCCCGGAGCCTCTTATAATTCACCCCTCCACTTT.

This clonotype has a count of ten or more. DNA for the CDR3: TGTGCCAGCAGTTCGCCCGGGACTAGCGGGAGGGGGAATGAGCAGTTCTTC. Its translation: CASSSPGTSGRGNEQFF. J is TRBJ2-1 and V is TRBV6-5; 16 bases are a match to TRBD2. Germline V gene sequence: CDR1 MNHEY, CDR2 SVGAGI. The CDR3 extends over 17 amino acids. The V segment lost 4 bases and the J segment 7 bases; nucleotides outside the gene matches: 7.

This clonotype was counted at least ten times. The V call is TRBV5-1, the J call TRBJ2-3; no firm D call. The CDR3 loop spans 15 amino acids. Germline V gene data show CDR1 as SGHRS and CDR2 as YFSETQ. The V end lost 0 bases, the J end lost 3 bases, and 11 bases lay between the germline ends. CDR3 region: CASSLATARTDTQYF. CDR3 DNA sequence: TGCGCCAGCAGCTTGGCCACAGCGAGGACAGATACGCAGTATTTT.

The chain recombines TRBV7-9 with TRBJ1-4; TRBD1 is a possible D gene (6 bases). Trimming took 8 bases from V and 4 from J, leaving 11 bases between them. The CDR3 spans 13 residues. The germline CDR1 and CDR2 sequences are SEHNR and FQNEAQ (reference sequence). CDR3 region: CASQGGVNEKLFF. The CDR3 bases are TGTGCCAGCCAAGGGGGGGTTAATGAAAAACTGTTTTTT.

This clonotype was found a few times. The chain is built from TRBV4-1 and TRBJ2-4; no definite D call. CDR3 length equals 16 residues. Trimming pared 1 base from V and 1 base from J, leaving 11 bases between. Germline values: CDR1 MGHRA, CDR2 YSYEKL. The CDR3, as DNA: TGCGCCAGCAGCCAAGCTCTTTCCTCTGCCAAAAACATTCAGTACTTC. This encodes CASSQALSSAKNIQYF.

This sequence joins TRBV6-2 or TRBV6-3 and TRBJ2-4; D is tentatively TRBD1 or TRBD2 (5 bases each). The CDR3 has 16 residues. The V gene lost 0 bases and the J gene lost 0 bases, with 9 bases spanning the gap. Germline V gene data show CDR1 as MNHEY and CDR2 as SVGEGT. The CDR3 reads CASSYSSGGAKNIQYF. In nucleotides, the CDR3 is TGTGCCAGCAGTTACTCGAGTGGGGGAGCCAAAAACATTCAGTACTTC.

This clonotype appeared a few times. This sequence joins TRBV5-5 and TRBJ2-3, with D tentatively TRBD2 (6 bases). Per the germline V gene, CDR1 is SGHKS and CDR2 is YYEKEE (reference sequence). This CDR3 has 15 amino acids. The V and J ends lost 6 bases and 0 bases respectively, with 14 bases between them. The CDR3 DNA is TGTGCCAGCACCAAGAGCGGGCCGAGCACAGATACGCAGTATTTT. Translating it yields CASTKSGPSTDTQYF.

This clonotype was detected ten times or more. The chain is built from TRBV6-1 and TRBJ1-1; 9 bases map to TRBD1. Trimming cost V 6 bases and J 4 bases; bases outside gene matches: 6. The CDR3 consists of 14 residues. Germline V gene sequence: CDR1 MNHNS, CDR2 SASEGT. In nucleotides, the CDR3 is TGTGCCAGCAGGCTAGCGGGACAGGGCACTGAAGCTTTCTTT. Translated, it gives CASRLAGQGTEAFF.

This clonotype showed up many times. The chain has TRBV7-8 and TRBJ2-7; tentative D call: TRBD2 (6 bases). There are 14 residues in the CDR3. CDR1 SGHVS and CDR2 FQNEAQ come from the germline V gene. The V end was cut by 8 bases, the J end by 5 bases, with 19 bases between. CDR3 nucleotides: TGTGCCAGCGTACCCCCGGAGGGGTACCACGAGCAGTACTTC. Amino acids: CASVPPEGYHEQYF.

This clonotype was seen a handful of times. The chain uses TRBV20-1 and TRBJ2-1; a possible D gene is TRBD2 (5 bases). Per the germline V gene, CDR1 is DFQATT and CDR2 is SNEGSKA (reference sequence). The length of the CDR3 is 13 residues. V was pared by 6 bases and J by 3 bases, with 12 bases between. The CDR3 reads CSAPLENYNEQFF. CDR3 bases: TGCAGTGCCCCACTAGAAAACTACAATGAGCAGTTCTTC.

The chain employs TRBV29-1 and TRBJ1-3; 9 bases match TRBD1. V lost 6 bases to trimming and J lost 0 bases; unmatched junction nucleotides: 12. Germline values: CDR1 SQVTM, CDR2 ANQGSEA. The CDR3 spans 17 residues. In nucleotides, the CDR3 is TGCAGCGTGGGACAGGGTAGTTTAACGAGCTCTGGAAACACCATATATTTT. It encodes CSVGQGSLTSSGNTIYF.

The chain couples TRBV4-2 to TRBJ1-5, with no clear D. V dropped 1 base and J dropped 6 bases, with 7 bases sitting between them. This CDR3 has 13 amino acids. The germline V gene has CDR1 LGHNA and CDR2 YNFKEQ. The CDR3 bases are TGTGCCAGCAGCCAAGCGATAAGTCAGCCCCAGCATTTT. Translated, it gives CASSQAISQPQHF.

This clonotype showed up just a few times. The chain has TRBV4-1 and TRBJ2-1; tentatively, D is TRBD1 (5 bases). Trimming took 1 base from V and 8 from J, leaving 9 bases between them. This CDR3 is 13 amino acids long. Germline CDR1 MGHRA, CDR2 YSYEKL. The CDR3 nucleotides read TGCGCCAGCAGCCAAGCTGACAGTCATGAGCAGTTCTTC. Its protein is CASSQADSHEQFF.

This clonotype occurred a few times. The chain recombines TRBV14 with TRBJ2-1; 8 nucleotides line up with TRBD1. This CDR3 has 16 residues. The V and J ends lost 1 base and 5 bases, in that order; junction bases with no gene match: 7. The germline V gene encodes CDR1 SGHDN and CDR2 FVKESK. The DNA for the CDR3 is TGTGCCAGCAGCCAAGGAGGGACAGGTTTGCACAATGAGCAGTTCTTC. Translating gives CASSQGGTGLHNEQFF.

This clonotype was seen repeatedly, ten times or more. The V and J genes are TRBV19 and TRBJ1-3; D ambiguous. Germline V gives CDR1 LNHDA, CDR2 SQIVND (reference sequence). Trimming removed 3 bases from V and 0 bases from J, with 15 bases in between. The CDR3 consists of 17 residues. In DNA form, the CDR3 reads TGTGCCAGTAGTATTACTCTTCCCATCAACTCTGGAAACACCATATATTTT. This encodes CASSITLPINSGNTIYF. Based on the CDR3 plus reference TRBV19 and TRBJ1-3, the full variable domain is DGGITQSPKYLFRKEGQNVTLSCEQNLNHDAMYWYRQDPGQGLRLIYYSQIVNDFQKGDIAEGYSVSREKKESFPLTVTSAQKNPTAFYLCASSITLPINSGNTIYFGEGSWLTVV.

This clonotype was found many times. The chain links TRBV6-1 to TRBJ2-6; D possibly corresponds to TRBD2 (6 bases). V was cut by 7 bases and J by 4 bases, with 17 bases left in between. The CDR3 spans 16 residues. Germline V CDR1 and CDR2: MNHNS, SASEGT. The CDR3 sequence is CASTGWGGSGANVLTF. CDR3 in DNA: TGTGCCAGCACCGGATGGGGAGGCTCCGGGGCCAACGTCCTGACTTTC.

This clonotype was recorded many times. CDR3 loop: CATSESGGFDQPQHF. The CDR3 DNA sequence: TGTGCCACCAGTGAGTCAGGGGGTTTCGATCAGCCCCAGCATTTT. This chain uses TRBV24-1 with TRBJ1-5, with TRBD1 identical over 7 bases. V lost 4 bases and J lost 5; bases outside the gene matches: 7. The CDR3 covers 15 residues. The germline V gene encodes CDR1 KGHDR and CDR2 SFDVKD.

This clonotype was recorded many times. V is TRBV5-6 and J is TRBJ2-5; 8 bases line up with TRBD2. CDR3 length: 17 residues. Trimming at V came to 4 bases and at J to 4 bases, leaving 15 bases not matched to a gene. Germline V gene data show CDR1 as SGHDT and CDR2 as YYEEEE. Here the CDR3 reads CASSPGAGTRERETQYF. In nucleotides, the CDR3 is TGTGCCAGCAGCCCAGGGGCCGGGACTAGAGAAAGAGAGACCCAGTACTTC.